This is a list of T cell receptor beta chains from one sample in a study of blood T cell repertoires in COVID-19. Only in-frame clones appear in the TCRdb table, and some are missing; sequencing was by immunoSEQ multiplex PCR. Counted here are 200,000 to 300,000 clones, roughly 88% occurring once; the ten biggest clones make up around 25%. The sample comprised peripheral blood. These receptors were collected from a man in his forties with acute or convalescent COVID-19. Each CDR3 is given with its conserved first and last residue. The D gene is left open where the match is weak. Clone size appears in some rows only: once, few, many, or a class for an expanded clone.

>.|.|TRBJ1-1|TRBV5-4
CASSLGGFSEAFF
TGTGCCAGCAGCTTAGGAGGGTTCTCTGAAGCTTTCTTT
>TRBD1|.|TRBJ1-2|TRBV6-5
CASSGTADWYYGYTF
TGTGCCAGCAGCGGGACAGCCGATTGGTACTATGGCTACACCTTC
>TRBD1|.|TRBJ2-7|TRBV5-6
CASSFGTGDEQYF
TGTGCCAGCAGCTTCGGGACAGGCGACGAGCAGTACTTC
>TRBD1|.|TRBJ2-7|TRBV23-1
CASKRTGGRDEQYF
TGCGCCAGCAAAAGGACAGGGGGACGAGACGAGCAGTACTTC
>.|.|TRBJ1-3|TRBV25-1
CASSDRTAGNTIYF
TGTGCCAGCAGTGATAGGACAGCCGGAAACACCATATATTTT
>.|.|TRBJ1-2|TRBV7-9
CASSATGTNYGYTF
TGTGCCAGCAGCGCCACAGGGACCAACTATGGCTACACCTTC
>.|.|TRBJ1-3|TRBV7-9
CASSNSPHTIYF
TGTGCCAGCAGCAACAGTCCACACACCATATATTTT
>TRBD1|.|TRBJ1-5|TRBV19
CASRSQGAGNQPQHF
TGTGCCAGTAGATCACAGGGGGCTGGCAATCAGCCCCAGCATTTT
>TRBD2|.|TRBJ2-1|TRBV7-2
CASSLIGTKNEQFF
TGTGCCAGCAGCTTAATAGGGACTAAAAATGAGCAGTTCTTC
>.|.|TRBJ1-2|TRBV18
CASSPPLEAGYGYTF
TGTGCCAGCTCTCCCCCCCTCGAAGCCGGCTATGGCTACACCTTC
>TRBD1|.|TRBJ1-4|TRBV5-1
CASSFGQGATNEKLFF
TGCGCCAGCAGCTTTGGACAGGGGGCGACTAATGAAAAACTGTTTTTT
>TRBD2|.|TRBJ2-7|TRBV5-1
CASSPSREDGEQYF
TGCGCCAGCAGCCCTTCGCGGGAGGACGGCGAGCAGTACTTC
>.|.|TRBJ1-1|TRBV5-5
CASSLSRAVEAFF
TGTGCCAGCAGCTTAAGCAGGGCGGTGGAGGCTTTCTTT
>.|.|TRBJ1-2|TRBV18
CASSHGRRDYGYTF
TGTGCCAGCTCACACGGCAGGCGGGACTATGGCTACACCTTC
>.|.|TRBJ1-5|TRBV19
CASSIREAPSNQPQHF
TGTGCCAGTAGTATACGGGAAGCCCCAAGCAATCAGCCCCAGCATTTT
>.|.|TRBJ1-2|TRBV12-3/TRBV12-4
CASSFRLDYGYTF
TGTGCCAGCAGTTTCAGATTGGACTATGGCTACACCTTC
>.|.|TRBJ1-1|TRBV11-2
CASSSGVTNTEAFF
TGTGCCAGCAGCTCGGGGGTTACGAACACTGAAGCTTTCTTT
>TRBD2|few|TRBJ2-1|TRBV13
CASSPWGGSSYNEQFF
TGTGCCAGCAGCCCCTGGGGCGGGAGCTCCTACAATGAGCAGTTCTTC
>TRBD1|.|TRBJ1-1|TRBV5-5
CASSLAWGQPDTEAFF
TGTGCCAGCAGCTTGGCCTGGGGACAGCCGGACACTGAAGCTTTCTTT
>TRBD2|.|TRBJ2-1|TRBV6-5
CASSTPGLADNEQFF
TGTGCCAGCAGTACCCCGGGACTAGCTGACAATGAGCAGTTCTTC
>TRBD1|.|TRBJ1-1|TRBV5-1
CASSARQGMNTEAFF
TGCGCCAGCAGCGCCCGACAGGGCATGAACACTGAAGCTTTCTTT
>.|few|TRBJ1-2|TRBV4-1
CASSPRGNTGRDWGYTF
TGCGCCAGCAGCCCTCGGGGGAATACCGGACGGGATTGGGGCTACACCTTC
>.|.|TRBJ2-1|TRBV15
CATSRPFSGTERDEQFF
TGTGCCACCAGTCGGCCCTTTAGCGGGACAGAGCGGGATGAGCAGTTCTTC
>.|.|TRBJ2-3|TRBV7-3
CASSLTAATDTQYF
TGTGCCAGCAGCTTAACGGCAGCGACAGATACGCAGTATTTT
>.|.|TRBJ1-4|TRBV4-2
CASSQEGRGGEKLFF
TGTGCCAGCAGCCAAGAGGGCCGAGGGGGTGAAAAACTGTTTTTT
>.|.|TRBJ2-7|TRBV4-1
CASSPSESSYEQYF
TGCGCCAGCAGCCCTAGCGAGAGCTCCTACGAGCAGTACTTC
>.|.|TRBJ1-2|TRBV21-1
CASSKVFGRGTGFGYGYTF
.
>TRBD2|.|TRBJ2-5|TRBV7-9
CASSLLAGVGDQETQYF
TGTGCCAGCAGCTTGCTAGCGGGAGTTGGCGACCAAGAGACCCAGTACTTC
>TRBD1|.|TRBJ2-1|TRBV5-6
CASSLETGGYNEQFF
TGTGCCAGCAGCTTGGAGACAGGGGGCTACAATGAGCAGTTCTTC
>.|.|TRBJ1-2|TRBV13
CASSLRDSNYGYTF
TGTGCCAGCAGCTTACGCGACAGTAACTATGGCTACACCTTC
>.|.|TRBJ1-2|TRBV10-1
CASMIRNSNYGYTF
TGCGCCAGCATGATCAGGAATTCTAACTATGGCTACACCTTC
>.|.|TRBJ1-6|TRBV30
CAWSAEVRNSPLHF
TGTGCCTGGAGTGCAGAGGTACGGAATTCACCCCTCCACTTT
>.|few|TRBJ1-6|TRBV11-2
CASSLYRSNSPLHF
TGTGCCAGCAGCTTATACAGATCCAATTCACCCCTCCACTTT
>.|.|TRBJ2-5|TRBV6-2/TRBV6-3
CASSYLTGGETQYF
TGTGCCAGCAGTTACCTGACAGGCGGAGAGACCCAGTACTTC
>TRBD1|few|TRBJ1-5|TRBV18
CASSPYIQGADQPQHF
TGTGCCAGCTCACCGTATATACAGGGGGCGGATCAGCCCCAGCATTTT
>.|.|TRBJ1-5|TRBV6-2/TRBV6-3
CASSPLQTGIQPQHF
TGTGCCAGCAGCCCCCTGCAAACAGGGATCCAGCCCCAGCATTTT
>TRBD1|.|TRBJ1-1|TRBV4-1
CASSQEKGTGVTSTEAFF
TGCGCCAGCAGCCAAGAGAAGGGAACAGGGGTCACGAGCACTGAAGCTTTCTTT
>.|.|TRBJ2-7|TRBV9
CASSVDPGSHEQYF
TGTGCCAGCAGCGTAGATCCGGGTTCCCACGAGCAGTACTTC
>TRBD1|.|TRBJ1-4|TRBV3-1/TRBV3-2
CASSQGIQGRKLFF
TGTGCCAGCAGCCAAGGTATACAGGGGCGAAAACTGTTTTTT
>TRBD1|.|TRBJ2-3|TRBV18
CASSFRTGGLDTQYF
TGTGCCAGCTCGTTCAGGACAGGGGGCTTGGATACGCAGTATTTT
>.|.|TRBJ2-1|TRBV5-1
CASSLFQTRSDREQFF
TGCGCCAGCAGCTTGTTTCAGACTAGATCGGACCGTGAGCAGTTCTTC